The next 27 T cell receptor beta chains were all read from a single sample in a study of human T cells and chemical hapten exposure. Each CDR3 protein gets one entry after TCRdb re-called the RACE reads with MiXCR. This table holds about 41,000 distinct CDR3 sequences, 3% to 4.5% found once. Sample time point: patch test 1, 2 weeks after DPC sensitization. Treatment specified: therapeutic diphenylcyclopropenone sensitization with weekly scalp DPC. Unfractionated whole blood served as the source for total RNA extraction. Specimen: whole blood, collected in connection with sensitization to the hapten diphenylcyclopropenone (DPC). The receptors here all came from a man aged 45-65 years with alopecia areata. Some clones in this sample may be carry-over from other donors' samples.

This clonotype was counted between two and nine times. This sequence joins TRBV7-9 and TRBJ2-7; D is perhaps TRBD1 (6 bases). This CDR3 comprises 15 residues. Germline loops: CDR1 SEHNR, CDR2 FQNEAQ (reference sequence). V dropped 1 base and J dropped 2 bases, with 12 bases sitting between them. Written as DNA, the CDR3 is TGTGCCAGCAGCTTAGGAAATTGGGACACCTACGAGCAGTACTTC. The encoded protein is CASSLGNWDTYEQYF.

Many counts were recorded for this clonotype. Here the CDR3 DNA reads TGTGCCAGCAGGGCCGGGACAGGCCTCTCCTACGAGCAGTACTTC. This sequence encodes CASRAGTGLSYEQYF. The rearrangement links TRBV6-6 to TRBJ2-7, with 8 positions matching TRBD1. V gave up 6 bases and J gave up 0 bases; unmatched junction bases: 7. Germline values: CDR1 MNHNY, CDR2 SVGAGI (reference sequence). CDR3 length: 15 amino acids.

This clonotype was seen many times. The V and J genes are TRBV29-1 and TRBJ2-3, with 7 bases identical to TRBD2. Unmatched junction bases numbered 5, after V lost 7 bases and J lost 4 bases. Germline V gene sequence: CDR1 SQVTM, CDR2 ANQGSEA. CDR3 length equals 12 residues. CDR3: CSARRGSDTQYF. CDR3 in DNA: TGCAGCGCACGGCGGGGGTCAGATACGCAGTATTTT.

In this sample, this clonotype turned up many times. This chain joins TRBV7-2 and TRBJ2-1; tentative D call: TRBD2 (6 bases). This CDR3 contains 15 residues. Germline CDR1 and CDR2: SGHTA and FQGNSA. Between the trimmed V and J ends, which lost 5 bases and 6 bases, there was a span of 17 bases. The CDR3 region is CASSPGIAAFNEQFF. CDR3 in DNA: TGTGCCAGCAGCCCTGGAATAGCGGCCTTCAATGAGCAGTTCTTC.

The chain combines TRBV29-1 with TRBJ2-7; 9 nucleotides agree with TRBD1. From germline, CDR1 is SQVTM and CDR2 ANQGSEA. The V segment lost 4 bases and the J segment 2 bases; nucleotides outside the gene matches: 6. This CDR3 is 14 amino acids long. CDR3 DNA sequence: TGCAGCGTTGTTGAACGGGACAGGGCCTACGAGCAGTACTTC. This sequence encodes CSVVERDRAYEQYF.

This clonotype was observed many times. This chain uses TRBV6-5 with TRBJ2-5; D uncertain. CDR1 and CDR2 (germline): MNHEY, SVGAGI. The CDR3 has 14 residues. V gave up 0 bases and J gave up 10 bases, with 15 bases separating them. The CDR3 sequence is CASSYSFTSTHQYF. In DNA form, the CDR3 reads TGTGCCAGCAGTTACTCGTTCACAAGTACTCACCAGTACTTC.

This clonotype has a count of ten or more. V usage is TRBV12-3 or TRBV12-4 and J usage is TRBJ1-5; D is ambiguous. This CDR3 is built from 14 residues. The V end was cut by 3 bases, the J end by 0 bases, with 6 bases between. This CDR3 reads CASSFTNSNQPQHF. In DNA form, the CDR3 reads TGTGCCAGCAGTTTTACGAATAGCAATCAGCCCCAGCATTTT.

This clonotype was detected many times. This chain links TRBV29-1 with TRBJ2-1; D is ambiguous. The CDR3 runs 13 residues. Trimming shortened V by 4 bases and J by 3 bases, and 10 bases separated the two germline ends. Per the germline V gene, CDR1 is SQVTM and CDR2 is ANQGSEA. For the CDR3, the DNA is TGCAGCGTTGCTTGGCTTAACTACAATGAGCAGTTCTTC. Translated: CSVAWLNYNEQFF.

Many counts were recorded for this clonotype. The J gene is TRBJ1-1, the V gene TRBV7-2; 8 nucleotides line up with TRBD1. Looked up from germline, CDR1 is SGHTA and CDR2 is FQGNSA. The CDR3 is made up of 15 amino acids. J was trimmed by 3 bases and V by 1 base; bases with no gene match: 4. The CDR3 reads CASSLVGQGHTEAFF. CDR3 nucleotides: TGTGCCAGCAGCTTAGTCGGACAGGGCCACACTGAAGCTTTCTTT.

This clonotype was observed many times. The chain is built from TRBV7-2 and TRBJ1-1, with 8 bases fitting TRBD1. CDR3 length equals 13 residues. V trimming: 4 bases; J trimming: 4 bases; junction bases outside the gene matches: 2. CDR1 SGHTA and CDR2 FQGNSA come from the germline V gene. The CDR3 bases are TGTGCCAGCAGCTCCGGACAGGGCACTGAAGCTTTCTTT. The encoded protein is CASSSGQGTEAFF.

This clonotype appeared a few times. V gene TRBV5-4 combines with J gene TRBJ1-2; D unclear. CDR1 and CDR2 from the germline V gene are SGHNT and YYREEE (reference sequence). V shed 0 bases and J shed 0 bases, with 6 bases lying between them. This CDR3 comprises 14 residues. The CDR3 nucleotides are TGTGCCAGCAGCTTGGTACAGACTAACTATGGCTACACCTTC. Its protein product is CASSLVQTNYGYTF.

This clonotype was seen a few times. The CDR3 here is CSAVASSGNTIYF. CDR3 nucleotide sequence: TGCAGCGCGGTTGCGTCCTCTGGAAACACCATATATTTT. The chain employs TRBV29-1 and TRBJ1-3; D uncertain. This CDR3 has 13 residues. Trimming shortened V by 7 bases and J by 0 bases, and 10 bases separated the two germline ends. Germline V gene data show CDR1 as SQVTM and CDR2 as ANQGSEA.

This clonotype was seen ten or more times. J is TRBJ2-7 and V is TRBV29-1, with TRBD2 matching 9 bases. Germline CDR1 SQVTM, CDR2 ANQGSEA. This CDR3 contains 14 residues. With 7 bases clipped from V and 5 bases from J, the junction kept 12 bases outside the gene matches. The CDR3 protein is CSALGVAGADEQYF. CDR3 DNA: TGCAGCGCCCTTGGAGTAGCGGGAGCGGACGAGCAGTACTTC.

This clonotype has at least ten counts. The chain carries TRBV28 and TRBJ2-7; D possibly corresponds to TRBD1 (6 bases). CDR1 MDHEN and CDR2 SYDVKM come from the germline V gene. This CDR3 is 13 amino acids long. V was cut by 9 bases and J by 7 bases, with 19 bases left in between. CDR3: CARIYREPWEQYF. In nucleotides, the CDR3 is TGTGCCAGGATTTACAGGGAACCTTGGGAGCAGTACTTC. The full variable domain, its missing parts supplied by reference TRBV28 and TRBJ2-7, is DVKVTQSSRYLVKRTGEKVFLECVQDMDHENMFWYRQDPGLGLRLIYFSYDVKMKEKGDIPEGYSVSREKKERFSLILESASTNQTSMYLCARIYREPWEQYFGPGTRLTVT.

Details on this clonotype: Because the CDR3's place on the DNA is in doubt, the DNA is left out and the CDR3 is given as listed by TCRdb. The CDR3 reads CASSYGDSWGNGNTF. The rearrangement links TRBV11-2 to TRBJ1-2; the table's D call, TRBD1, was not checked against the DNA. The germline V gene encodes CDR1 SGHAT and CDR2 FQNNGV. The CDR3 is made up of 15 amino acids, end residues included.

This clonotype was detected ten times or more. The chain couples TRBV7-3 to TRBJ2-3; the D gene is possibly TRBD2 (6 bases). Germline-derived CDR1 and CDR2 are SGHTA and FQGTGA. CDR3 length equals 15 residues. Between the trimmed V and J ends, which lost 1 base and 2 bases, there was a span of 10 bases. Here the CDR3 DNA reads TGTGCCAGCAGCTTAATGGGGACTTACACAGATACGCAGTATTTT. This encodes CASSLMGTYTDTQYF.

This clonotype was counted at least ten times. This chain links TRBV11-2 with TRBJ2-7, with D possibly TRBD1 on 6 matching bases. Germline V gene lookup returns CDR1 SGHAT and CDR2 FQNNGV. The CDR3 extends over 14 amino acids. V shed 9 bases and J shed 3 bases, with 18 bases lying between them. Here the CDR3 reads CASKKQGEGYEQYF. CDR3 sequence (DNA): TGTGCCAGTAAGAAACAGGGAGAGGGCTACGAGCAGTACTTC.

This clonotype has a count of ten or more. The chain carries TRBV5-1 and TRBJ2-1; D is uncertain. The CDR3 length is 14 residues. Trimming shortened V by 3 bases and J by 1 base, and 8 bases separated the two germline ends. Per germline, CDR1 SGHRS and CDR2 YFSETQ. CDR3 DNA: TGCGCCAGCAGCTCGAGGAATTCCTACAATGAGCAGTTCTTC. Its protein is CASSSRNSYNEQFF.

This clonotype has a count of ten or more. This chain uses TRBV20-1 with TRBJ1-5, with 8 bases matching TRBD1. The junction had 5 bases not matched to a gene; V was cut back by 4 bases and J by 0 bases. In germline, CDR1 is DFQATT, CDR2 SNEGSKA (reference sequence). The CDR3 contains 15 residues. CDR3 DNA sequence: TGCAGTGCTACCGGGACAGGCTATAGCAATCAGCCCCAGCATTTT. Its translation: CSATGTGYSNQPQHF.

At least ten counts were recorded for this clonotype. CDR3 sequence reads: CSARTSGRSYNEQFF. CDR3 coding DNA: TGCAGTGCTCGGACTAGCGGGAGGTCCTACAATGAGCAGTTCTTC. This chain connects TRBV20-1 to TRBJ2-1, with 14 bases aligning to TRBD2. CDR3 length: 15 amino acids. The J segment lost 1 base and the V segment lost 5 bases, leaving 1 base of the junction unmatched. Germline V gene lookup returns CDR1 DFQATT and CDR2 SNEGSKA (reference sequence).

This clonotype showed up many times. This sequence joins TRBV5-1 and TRBJ2-1; 7 bases agree with TRBD2. The CDR3 totals 15 residues. The trim removed 0 bases at V and 2 bases at J, leaving 2 bases unmatched. Per the germline V gene, CDR1 is SGHRS and CDR2 is YFSETQ. CDR3 sequence: CASSLGGGPYNEQFF. The CDR3, as DNA: TGCGCCAGCAGCTTGGGGGGAGGGCCCTACAATGAGCAGTTCTTC.

This clonotype was picked up many times. The V call is TRBV11-2, the J call TRBJ2-2; no reliable D call. Germline lookup yields CDR1 SGHAT and CDR2 FQNNGV. V dropped 3 bases and J dropped 5 bases, with 16 bases sitting between them. The CDR3 covers 16 residues. The CDR3 DNA reads TGTGCCAGCAGCTTTGGTGGGTCGAGAGGTACCGGGGAGCTGTTTTTT. Translated: CASSFGGSRGTGELFF.

Many counts were recorded for this clonotype. J is TRBJ2-1 and V is TRBV15, with 7 bases lining up with TRBD1. The CDR3 contains 19 residues. After removal of 0 bases from V and 4 bases from J, the junction contained 15 bases not matched to a gene. Germline CDR1 LNHNV, CDR2 YYDKDF (reference sequence). The CDR3 here is CATSRELVVTGNSYNEQFF. CDR3 coding DNA: TGTGCCACCAGCAGAGAATTGGTGGTGACAGGGAATTCATACAATGAGCAGTTCTTC. The whole variable domain, filled in from reference TRBV15 and TRBJ2-1, reads DAMVIQNPRYQVTQFGKPVTLSCSQTLNHNVMYWYQQKSSQAPKLLFHYYDKDFNNEADTPDNFQSRRPNTSFCFLDIRSPGLGDTAMYLCATSRELVVTGNSYNEQFFGPGTRLTVL.

This clonotype came up a few times. The chain links TRBV12-3 or TRBV12-4 to TRBJ2-1, with 8 nucleotides matching TRBD1. There are 13 residues in the CDR3. V dropped 2 bases and J dropped 9; count of bases not matched to a gene: 3. CDR3 amino acids: CASSLNRGTEQFF. CDR3 nucleotide sequence: TGTGCCAGCAGTTTAAACAGGGGGACTGAGCAGTTCTTC.

This chain links TRBV12-3 or TRBV12-4 with TRBJ2-1; 10 bases agree with TRBD1. J gave up 7 bases and V 2 bases, and 5 bases lay outside the gene matches. This CDR3 is 15 amino acids long. In DNA form, the CDR3 reads TGTGCCAGCAGTTTATTGACAGGGGGCTGGAATGAGCAGTTCTTC. It encodes CASSLLTGGWNEQFF.

A few counts support this clonotype. V gene TRBV29-1 combines with J gene TRBJ1-2; no clear D gene. CDR1 SQVTM and CDR2 ANQGSEA come from the germline V gene. CDR3 length: 12 residues. V lost 0 bases, J lost 2 bases, and 4 bases lay in between. The CDR3: CSVEDRNYGYTF. The CDR3 nucleotides are TGCAGCGTTGAAGATAGGAACTATGGCTACACCTTC.

This clonotype has a count of ten or more. This chain's CDR3 is CASRRTRNFYEQYF. The CDR3 DNA sequence: TGTGCCAGCAGAAGGACTAGAAACTTCTACGAGCAGTACTTC. The V call is TRBV6-1, the J call TRBJ2-7; 7 nucleotides match TRBD2. Germline CDR1 and CDR2: MNHNS and SASEGT. This CDR3 spans 14 amino acids. Trimming cost V 6 bases and J 3 bases; bases outside gene matches: 8.